Following are 23 T cell receptor beta chains from one sample sequenced in a study of T cells after yellow fever vaccination. TCRdb used MiXCR to reprocess the 5' RACE reads, holding one entry per CDR3 protein. The sample yields 25,000 to 35,000 distinct CDR3 sequences, approximately 4.7% seen once. The sequencing used CD8+ T cells sorted from PBMCs, collected 5 days after the yellow fever booster vaccination. Every receptor here comes from a man aged 25 to 40 who received the YFV17D yellow fever vaccine.

At least ten counts were recorded for this clonotype. This rearrangement joins TRBV29-1 to TRBJ2-1; D may be TRBD2 (5 bases). This CDR3 has 11 amino acids. Trimming took 7 bases from V and 6 from J, leaving 10 bases between them. Germline V CDR1 and CDR2: SQVTM, ANQGSEA. The CDR3 DNA reads as TGCAGCGAGAGGGAGAGCAATGAGCAGTTCTTC. It codes for CSERESNEQFF.

This clonotype was picked up many times. This rearrangement joins TRBV4-3 to TRBJ2-7; weak D call: TRBD1 (5 bases). The V and J ends lost 1 base and 3 bases respectively, with 10 bases between them. The germline CDR1 and CDR2 sequences are LGHNA and YSLEER. This CDR3 has 14 amino acids. CDR3 sequence reads: CASSQGRQGYEQYF. CDR3 in DNA: TGCGCCAGCAGCCAAGGCCGTCAGGGCTACGAGCAGTACTTC.

This clonotype occurred many times. This chain uses TRBV20-1 with TRBJ2-1; tentatively, D is TRBD2 (6 bases). V was pared by 5 bases and J by 8 bases, with 19 bases between. CDR1 and CDR2 (germline): DFQATT, SNEGSKA (reference sequence). CDR3 length: 14 amino acids. The DNA for the CDR3 is TGCAGTGCTCGTGAGCGCCCCACGGGAGATGAGCAGTTCTTC. Translating it yields CSARERPTGDEQFF.

This clonotype was observed at least ten times. The CDR3 DNA reads TGTGCCACAAGAAACTCGAACACCGGGGAGCTGTTTTTT. This codes for CATRNSNTGELFF. The chain carries TRBV24-1 and TRBJ2-2; D remains unclear. Germline lookup yields CDR1 KGHDR and CDR2 SFDVKD. The CDR3 contains 13 residues. V was clipped by 10 bases and J by 0 bases, with 8 bases between them.

The table lists this clonotype with many counts. The chain links TRBV10-2 to TRBJ2-1, with D possibly TRBD2 on 6 matching bases. Per germline, CDR1 WSHSY and CDR2 SAAADI. CDR3 length equals 13 residues. With 5 bases removed from V and 4 bases from J, the gap between germline ends came to 9 bases. The CDR3 here is CASSSGSYNEQFF. Written as DNA, the CDR3 is TGCGCCAGCAGTAGCGGGTCTTACAATGAGCAGTTCTTC.

This clonotype is labeled as large (0.1 to 1%). The chain uses TRBV28 and TRBJ2-1; no reliable D call. The CDR3 totals 12 residues. Germline loops: CDR1 MDHEN, CDR2 SYDVKM. V lost 4 bases and J 9 bases, leaving 10 bases between the germline ends. In nucleotides, the CDR3 is TGTGCCAGCAGTTCGGCGTTACTTGAGCAGTTCTTC. It is translated as CASSSALLEQFF.

This clonotype has ten or more counts. V usage is TRBV28 and J usage is TRBJ2-1; TRBD2 aligns across 10 bases. Germline-derived CDR1 and CDR2 are MDHEN and SYDVKM. V lost 5 bases, J lost 9 bases, and 7 bases stayed unmatched. The CDR3 loop spans 14 amino acids. The CDR3 DNA sequence: TGTGCCAGCAGTCCTAGCGGGAGCGGGTCTGAGCAGTTCTTC. Amino acid sequence: CASSPSGSGSEQFF.

This clonotype appeared many times. The chain uses TRBV12-5 and TRBJ2-7; 8 bases are shared with TRBD2. The CDR3 has 13 amino acids. The V gene end was trimmed by 6 bases and the J gene end by 6 bases; junction bases not matched to a gene: 7. Germline lookup yields CDR1 LGHNT and CDR2 FRNRAP. Here the CDR3 reads CASGPGLGLEQYF. DNA for the CDR3: TGTGCTAGTGGACCGGGACTAGGTCTCGAGCAGTACTTC.

This clonotype was observed many times. The V and J genes are TRBV19 and TRBJ2-7; D gene unclear. V was shortened by 6 bases and J by 5 bases, with 17 bases between the two germline ends. Germline assignment: CDR1 LNHDA and CDR2 SQIVND (reference sequence). This CDR3 comprises 14 residues. This CDR3 reads CASSPPSGLDEQYF. In DNA form, the CDR3 reads TGTGCCAGTAGCCCCCCTTCGGGCTTGGACGAGCAGTACTTC.

This clonotype has ten or more counts. The rearrangement uses TRBV29-1 and TRBJ2-1; TRBD2 matches 12 bases. From germline, CDR1 is SQVTM and CDR2 ANQGSEA. V shed 6 bases and J 0 bases; nucleotides not matched to a gene: 9. The CDR3 runs 17 residues. The CDR3 region is CSVEGLAGPRSYNEQFF. CDR3 coding DNA: TGCAGCGTAGAGGGACTAGCGGGTCCCCGCTCCTACAATGAGCAGTTCTTC.

This clonotype was recorded at least ten times. The J gene is TRBJ2-7, the V gene TRBV4-1; the match to TRBD2 covers 8 bases. Germline trimming cut 1 base from V and 6 bases from J; bases unmatched to any gene: 5. Germline assignment: CDR1 MGHRA and CDR2 YSYEKL. The CDR3 loop spans 14 amino acids. The DNA of the CDR3 is TGCGCCAGCAGCCAAGTACGGCTAGCGGGCGAGCAGTACTTC. Its translation is CASSQVRLAGEQYF.

This clonotype was observed at least ten times. V gene TRBV27 combines with J gene TRBJ2-1, with D unclear. Trimming shortened V by 3 bases and J by 9 bases, and 12 bases separated the two germline ends. The V gene's germline CDR1 is MNHEY and CDR2 SMNVEV (reference sequence). The CDR3 covers 13 residues. CDR3 sequence reads: CASSFGGPGEQFF. As DNA, the CDR3 is TGTGCCAGCAGTTTCGGTGGCCCAGGTGAGCAGTTCTTC.

This clonotype was counted ten times or more. V and J are TRBV6-5 and TRBJ2-2; possible D gene TRBD2, 5 bases. CDR3 length equals 12 residues. V was cut by 1 base and J by 8 bases, with 5 bases left in between. Per the germline V gene, CDR1 is MNHEY and CDR2 is SVGAGI. As DNA, the CDR3 is TGTGCCAGCAGTTACTGGACTGGGGAGCTGTTTTTT. Translated: CASSYWTGELFF.

In its sample, this clonotype was seen many times. This chain uses TRBV5-6 with TRBJ1-2, with D maybe TRBD1 (6 bases). Trimming cost V 0 bases and J 8 bases, with 11 bases left between them. The CDR3 runs to 13 residues. CDR1 SGHDT and CDR2 YYEEEE come from the germline V gene. The CDR3 nucleotides are TGTGCCAGCAGCTTGGACAGGGTCGGCGGCTACACCTTC. Protein: CASSLDRVGGYTF.

In this sample, this clonotype turned up many times. The genes are TRBV10-3 and TRBJ2-7; either TRBD1 or TRBD2 may fit D (5 bases each). This CDR3 spans 17 amino acids. Trimming took 2 bases from V and 0 from J, leaving 17 bases between them. Germline CDR1 is ENHRY and CDR2 is SYGVKD. CDR3 protein: CAISEVFRDGYSYEQYF. CDR3 in DNA: TGTGCCATCAGTGAGGTTTTTAGGGACGGGTACTCCTACGAGCAGTACTTC.

This clonotype was recorded at least ten times. The chain joins TRBV9 to TRBJ2-3; 9 bases fit TRBD2. V was clipped by 4 bases and J by 9 bases; unmatched bases: 12. CDR1 is SGDLS and CDR2 is YYNGEE in the germline V gene. This CDR3 region has 15 residues. The CDR3 region has the DNA TGTGCCAGCAGCTCCCTTAGCGGGAGCGCCGGGACGCAGTATTTT. Translating gives CASSSLSGSAGTQYF.

At least ten counts were recorded for this clonotype. This sequence joins TRBV20-1 and TRBJ2-3; no clear D gene. This CDR3 spans 14 amino acids. Germline-derived CDR1 and CDR2 are DFQATT and SNEGSKA (reference sequence). V shed 5 bases and J shed 6 bases, with 18 bases lying between them. DNA of the CDR3: TGCAGTGCTTCCGGAGTGGGCTACGCGGATACGCAGTATTTT. It translates to CSASGVGYADTQYF.

This clonotype was seen repeatedly, ten times or more. The chain combines TRBV20-1 with TRBJ2-1; no definite D call. CDR3 length: 13 residues. Germline assignment: CDR1 DFQATT and CDR2 SNEGSKA (reference sequence). Deletions cut 0 bases from V and 9 bases from J, with 12 bases between. The CDR3 spells CSARDPAKVEQFF. The CDR3 DNA follows: TGCAGTGCTAGAGATCCAGCGAAGGTTGAGCAGTTCTTC.

Comment on this clonotype: A much larger clonotype is one base distant, so this may be a read error. The chain links TRBV5-1 to TRBJ2-1; D possibly corresponds to TRBD1 (7 bases). CDR3 length: 14 residues. Germline CDR1 and CDR2: SGHRS and YFSETQ. The V gene lost 4 bases and the J gene lost 3 bases, with 11 bases spanning the gap. The CDR3 bases are TGCGCCAGCAGCACGCAGGGGGGCTACAATGAGCAGTTCTTC. It codes for CASSTQGGYNEQFF.

This clonotype was seen repeatedly, ten times or more. The V call is TRBV6-4, the J call TRBJ2-7; 9 nucleotides line up with TRBD2. V trimming: 0 bases; J trimming: 3 bases; junction bases outside the gene matches: 6. The CDR3 has 16 amino acids. Germline lookup yields CDR1 MRHNA and CDR2 SNTAGT. In DNA form, the CDR3 reads TGTGCCAGCAGTGACTCGCCCCAGCGGGGGGACTACGAGCAGTACTTC. Its translation: CASSDSPQRGDYEQYF.

This clonotype came up many times. The gene calls are TRBV20-1 and TRBJ1-2; a weak D match, TRBD1 (6 bases). This CDR3 contains 17 residues. Trimming cost V 6 bases and J 5 bases, with 28 bases left between them. In germline, CDR1 is DFQATT, CDR2 SNEGSKA (reference sequence). CDR3 DNA sequence: TGCAGTGCCGTTACCCAGGGGTGGGACACAAGGAATTATGGCTACACCTTC. Protein: CSAVTQGWDTRNYGYTF.

This clonotype came up many times. The chain carries TRBV30 and TRBJ2-2; D gene ambiguous. CDR3 size: 13 residues. In germline, CDR1 is GTSNPN, CDR2 SVGIG (reference sequence). V was trimmed by 8 bases and J by 3 bases, leaving 13 bases between them. CDR3 bases: TGTGCCGCCCCCGTGGATGACACCGGGGAGCTGTTTTTT. Translated: CAAPVDDTGELFF.

This clonotype was observed many times. The chain links TRBV12-3 or TRBV12-4 to TRBJ2-1; maybe TRBD1 (6 bases). The CDR3 is 14 residues long. V lost 5 bases, J lost 5 bases, and 13 bases lay in between. CDR3 in amino acids: CASSTVGADNEQFF. The DNA for the CDR3 is TGTGCCAGCAGTACGGTGGGGGCCGACAATGAGCAGTTCTTC.